Following are 30 T cell receptor beta chains from one sample sequenced in a study of vaccination and CD4 T cells after COVID-19. The Oncomine TCR Beta short-read assay was applied to DNA of cultured CD4+ T cells. Each CDR3 protein gets one entry after TCRdb re-called the PCR reads with MiXCR. The sample records around 19,000 distinct CDR3 sequences, 52% being singletons. This sample's treatment: approximately nine-day PBMC culture with coronavirus spike peptide pools or control peptides (ViraFEST assay). These receptors are not linked to any known antigen. The material sequenced was CD4+ T cells from blood, cultured in vitro. The receptors were sampled from a human donor who had recovered from COVID-19.

Turning to this clonotype: The germline gene is not matched at one end of the junction; a read error may be the cause. This chain uses TRBV6-1 with TRBJ2-5; no clear D. CDR1 and CDR2 from the germline V gene are MNHNS and SASEGT. This CDR3 is 12 amino acids long. This CDR3 is CASSEQREAQYF. As DNA, the CDR3 is TGTGCCAGCAGTGAACAAAGAGAGGCCCAGTACTTC.

The chain combines TRBV9 with TRBJ2-7; possibly TRBD1 or TRBD2 for D (5 bases each). V was pared by 0 bases and J by 2 bases, with 15 bases between. This CDR3 has 16 amino acids. Germline V gene data show CDR1 as SGDLS and CDR2 as YYNGEE. The CDR3 nucleotides read TGTGCCAGCAGCGTAGGGACGGGACCCTCTCCCTACGAGCAGTACTTC. Amino acids: CASSVGTGPSPYEQYF.

The chain employs TRBV19 and TRBJ1-2, with TRBD1 identical over 8 bases. Trimming removed 3 bases from V and 3 bases from J; junction bases left unmatched: 9. The V gene's germline CDR1 is LNHDA and CDR2 SQIVND (reference sequence). CDR3 length: 16 amino acids. CDR3 bases: TGTGCCAGTAGTATCCCCTACAGGGGGAATTACTATGGCTACACCTTC. Translation gives CASSIPYRGNYYGYTF.

This clonotype was seen only once. V gene TRBV30 combines with J gene TRBJ1-6; D is possibly TRBD1 (6 bases). V lost 4 bases and J 10 bases, leaving 11 bases between the germline ends. Germline-derived CDR1 and CDR2 are GTSNPN and SVGIG (reference sequence). This CDR3 is 12 amino acids long. CDR3 residues: CAWTAGASPLHF. The CDR3 DNA sequence: TGTGCCTGGACGGCAGGGGCGTCACCCCTCCACTTT. The complete variable domain, with remaining parts taken from reference TRBV30 and TRBJ1-6, reads SQTIHQWPATLVQPVGSPLSLECTVEGTSNPNLYWYRQAAGRGLQLLFYSVGIGQISSEVPQNLSASRPQDRQFILSSKKLLLSDSGFYLCAWTAGASPLHFGNGTRLTVT.

This clonotype is termed medium-sized. This chain uses TRBV4-3 with TRBJ1-1; a weak D match, TRBD1 (5 bases). CDR1 is LGHNA, CDR2 YSLEER, per germline. The CDR3 sequence is 16 residues long. V dropped 3 bases and J dropped 0 bases, with 14 bases sitting between them. As DNA, the CDR3 is TGCGCCAGCAGCCAGGCAGTAGGGGTTATGAACACTGAAGCTTTCTTT. Translated, it gives CASSQAVGVMNTEAFF.

This chain links TRBV6-1 with TRBJ2-1; the D gene is possibly TRBD2 (6 bases). Between the trimmed V and J ends, which lost 5 bases and 2 bases, there was a span of 10 bases. This CDR3 comprises 14 residues. CDR1 is MNHNS, CDR2 SASEGT, per germline. The CDR3 loop reads CASSLATAYNEQFF. CDR3 nucleotides: TGTGCCAGCAGTCTAGCGACTGCCTACAATGAGCAGTTCTTC.

This clonotype was seen more than once but under ten times. The rearrangement joins TRBV27 to TRBJ2-3, with 9 positions matching TRBD2. From germline, CDR1 is MNHEY and CDR2 SMNVEV (reference sequence). The J segment lost 2 bases and the V segment lost 4 bases, leaving 4 bases of the junction unmatched. This CDR3 region has 15 residues. CDR3 region: CASSSGLATTDTQYF. DNA for the CDR3: TGTGCCAGCAGTTCGGGACTAGCTACCACAGATACGCAGTATTTT.

V gene TRBV7-2 combines with J gene TRBJ1-1; D gene ambiguous. Trimming removed 1 base from V and 0 bases from J, with 9 bases in between. Germline V CDR1 and CDR2: SGHTA, FQGNSA. The CDR3 is 15 amino acids. In DNA, the CDR3 is TGTGCCAGCAGCTTAGTTGGTGAATTGAACACTGAAGCTTTCTTT. Protein: CASSLVGELNTEAFF.

V usage is TRBV19 and J usage is TRBJ2-2; D ambiguous. The V and J ends lost 6 bases and 6 bases respectively, with 17 bases between them. This CDR3 comprises 15 residues. The V gene's germline CDR1 is LNHDA and CDR2 SQIVND (reference sequence). CDR3 in amino acids: CASSIRTSRAGELFF. The CDR3 region has the DNA TGTGCCAGTAGCATCCGGACCAGCCGGGCCGGGGAGCTGTTTTTT.

The V and J genes are TRBV30 and TRBJ1-5; no definite D call. The CDR3 runs to 12 residues. The germline gives CDR1 GTSNPN, CDR2 SVGIG (reference sequence). Deletions cut 0 bases from V and 5 bases from J, with 5 bases between. Written as DNA, the CDR3 is TGTGCCTGGAGTGTGGGTTATCAGCCCCAGCATTTT. As protein: CAWSVGYQPQHF.

The chain is built from TRBV5-1 and TRBJ2-3, with D perhaps matching TRBD1 (7 bases). Between the trimmed V and J ends, which lost 4 bases and 4 bases, there was a span of 16 bases. The CDR3 is 15 residues long. In germline, CDR1 is SGHRS, CDR2 YFSETQ. For the CDR3, the DNA is TGCGCCAGCAGCCCACCAGGGGGGAGGTCAGATACGCAGTATTTT. Amino acid sequence: CASSPPGGRSDTQYF. The full variable domain, in which reference TRBV5-1 and TRBJ2-3 provide the parts outside the CDR3, is KAGVTQTPRYLIKTRGQQVTLSCSPISGHRSVSWYQQTPGQGLQFLFEYFSETQRNKGNFPGRFSGRQFSNSRSEMNVSTLELGDSALYLCASSPPGGRSDTQYFGPGTRLTVL.

The chain links TRBV6-2 or TRBV6-3 to TRBJ1-6; 10 bases line up with TRBD1. Germline values: CDR1 MNHEY, CDR2 SVGEGT. The ends lost 6 bases at V and 2 bases at J; junction bases unmatched: 7. This CDR3 comprises 17 residues. The CDR3 DNA reads as TGTGCCAGCAGCTCCGGGACAGGGGTGGCCTATAATTCACCCCTCCACTTT. This sequence encodes CASSSGTGVAYNSPLHF.

V gene TRBV30 combines with J gene TRBJ1-5; D remains unclear. The CDR3 has 14 residues. The V gene's germline CDR1 is GTSNPN and CDR2 SVGIG (reference sequence). Trimming shortened V by 7 bases and J by 0 bases, and 13 bases separated the two germline ends. Here the CDR3 DNA reads TGTGCCTTTAACGGGGTGGATAGCAATCAGCCCCAGCATTTT. This sequence encodes CAFNGVDSNQPQHF.

In its sample, this clonotype was seen a few times. The chain links TRBV19 to TRBJ2-3; 7 bases fit TRBD1. From germline, CDR1 is LNHDA and CDR2 SQIVND (reference sequence). After removal of 6 bases from V and 0 bases from J, the junction contained 6 bases not matched to a gene. CDR3 length: 15 amino acids. Here the CDR3 reads CASSFRDSSTDTQYF. The DNA of the CDR3 is TGTGCCAGTAGCTTCCGGGACAGTAGCACAGATACGCAGTATTTT.

This clonotype appeared once. The rearrangement links TRBV6-2 or TRBV6-3 to TRBJ1-1, with D possibly TRBD1 on 5 matching bases. V lost 6 bases to trimming and J lost 0 bases, with 11 bases between them. Per the germline V gene, CDR1 is MNHEY and CDR2 is SVGEGT. The CDR3 is made up of 14 amino acids. In nucleotides, the CDR3 is TGTGCCAGCAGGGAGGGGACGGTGAACACTGAAGCTTTCTTT. Translation gives CASREGTVNTEAFF.

CDR3 bases: TGTGCCAGCAGTTTGAAGGGCAACTATGGCTACACCTTC. Translating gives CASSLKGNYGYTF. The rearrangement uses TRBV12-3 or TRBV12-4 and TRBJ1-2; D unclear. Deletions cut 3 bases from V and 2 bases from J, with 7 bases between. CDR3 length equals 13 residues.

This chain connects TRBV5-1 to TRBJ1-6; TRBD1 is a possible D gene (6 bases). The CDR3 totals 16 residues. V was cut by 4 bases and J by 6 bases, with 17 bases left in between. Per germline, CDR1 SGHRS and CDR2 YFSETQ. CDR3 loop: CASSPSSGGGNSPLHF. The CDR3 coding sequence is TGCGCCAGCAGCCCTAGTTCCGGGGGCGGTAATTCACCCCTCCACTTT.

This clonotype has just a few counts. This chain connects TRBV7-2 to TRBJ1-1, with unresolved D. This CDR3 has 13 residues. Per germline, CDR1 SGHTA and CDR2 FQGNSA. V lost 5 bases and J lost 2, with 9 bases in between. The CDR3 nucleotides read TGTGCCAGCAGCCTGATCTTCAACACTGAAGCTTTCTTT. Its protein product is CASSLIFNTEAFF.

The V call is TRBV6-1, the J call TRBJ1-2; 8 bases line up with TRBD1. V lost 5 bases, J lost 1 base, and 12 bases stayed unmatched. The CDR3 has 17 amino acids. Germline V gene sequence: CDR1 MNHNS, CDR2 SASEGT. The CDR3 spells CASSSGAGGPFNYGYTF. CDR3 sequence (DNA): TGTGCCAGCAGTAGTGGGGCAGGGGGCCCCTTTAACTATGGCTACACCTTC.

The chain has TRBV19 and TRBJ2-5; TRBD1 agrees at 7 bases. The length of the CDR3 is 15 residues. The J segment lost 4 bases and the V segment lost 5 bases, leaving 10 bases of the junction unmatched. Germline lookup yields CDR1 LNHDA and CDR2 SQIVND (reference sequence). CDR3: CASSPETGRLETQYF. The DNA of the CDR3 is TGTGCCAGTAGTCCCGAGACAGGGAGATTAGAGACCCAGTACTTC.

The chain uses TRBV7-9 and TRBJ2-7, with D perhaps TRBD2 (6 bases). V was clipped by 5 bases and J by 3 bases, with 14 bases between them. This CDR3 is built from 14 residues. The germline CDR1 and CDR2 sequences are SEHNR and FQNEAQ (reference sequence). CDR3 DNA sequence: TGTGCCAGCAGCCAAATGTTGGAGGGCTACGAGCAGTACTTC. It codes for CASSQMLEGYEQYF.

The V and J genes are TRBV6-8 and TRBJ2-5; D gene uncertain. This CDR3 spans 8 amino acids. From germline, CDR1 is MNHGY and CDR2 SAAAGT. The V and J ends lost 7 bases and 10 bases respectively, with 4 bases between them. The CDR3, as DNA: TGTGCCAGCAAGAGCCAGTACTTC. It yields the protein CASKSQYF.

This clonotype was found a few times. V usage is TRBV7-9 and J usage is TRBJ2-5, with 10 bases fitting TRBD1. Looked up from germline, CDR1 is SEHNR and CDR2 is FQNEAQ (reference sequence). Germline trimming cut 5 bases from V and 1 base from J; bases unmatched to any gene: 7. The CDR3 spans 16 residues. The DNA for the CDR3 is TGTGCCAGCAGCACCCGGGACAGGGGTCTCCAAGAGACCCAGTACTTC. As protein: CASSTRDRGLQETQYF.

V is TRBV11-3 and J is TRBJ1-1; 7 bases agree with TRBD1. V trimming: 7 bases; J trimming: 4 bases; junction bases outside the gene matches: 15. Germline CDR1 reads SGHNT; CDR2 reads YENEEA. CDR3 size: 16 residues. CDR3 nucleotides: TGTGCCAGCACCCAGAAACAGGGGTGGGGTGTCACTGAAGCTTTCTTT. Translated, it gives CASTQKQGWGVTEAFF. The complete variable domain, with remaining parts taken from reference TRBV11-3 and TRBJ1-1, reads EAGVVQSPRYKIIEKKQPVAFWCNPISGHNTLYWYLQNLGQGPELLIRYENEEAVDDSQLPKDRFSAERLKGVDSTLKIQPAELGDSAVYLCASTQKQGWGVTEAFFGQGTRLTVV.

The gene calls are TRBV11-3 and TRBJ2-3; 13 bases line up with TRBD2. Losses at the gene ends were 5 bases for V and 6 bases for J; bases not matched to a gene: 8. CDR3 length equals 16 residues. Germline values: CDR1 SGHNT, CDR2 YENEEA. In DNA form, the CDR3 reads TGTGCCAGCAGCGCTCTACTAGCGGGGGGGTCTGATACGCAGTATTTT. This gives the protein CASSALLAGGSDTQYF.

V gene TRBV6-1 combines with J gene TRBJ1-1; 8 nucleotides agree with TRBD1. The V segment lost 6 bases and the J segment 11 bases; nucleotides outside the gene matches: 8. This CDR3 is built from 12 residues. Germline loops: CDR1 MNHNS, CDR2 SASEGT. CDR3 nucleotide sequence: TGTGCCAGCAGACCCCAGGGGGCTGCTGCTTTCTTT. It codes for CASRPQGAAAFF.

The chain combines TRBV19 with TRBJ1-3, with unresolved D. Germline V CDR1 and CDR2: LNHDA, SQIVND (reference sequence). There are 15 residues in the CDR3. The ends were cut back, 5 bases at V and 1 base at J, with 12 bases in the middle. The CDR3 reads CASSLGVRSGNTIYF. The CDR3 DNA is TGTGCCAGTAGTCTCGGGGTGAGGTCTGGAAACACCATATATTTT. Using reference TRBV19 and TRBJ1-3 for the parts outside the CDR3, the full variable domain is DGGITQSPKYLFRKEGQNVTLSCEQNLNHDAMYWYRQDPGQGLRLIYYSQIVNDFQKGDIAEGYSVSREKKESFPLTVTSAQKNPTAFYLCASSLGVRSGNTIYFGEGSWLTVV.

This clonotype was counted a few times. The rearrangement links TRBV15 to TRBJ2-1, with D perhaps TRBD2 (5 bases). Germline CDR1 LNHNV, CDR2 YYDKDF (reference sequence). Trimming pared 0 bases from V and 2 bases from J, leaving 14 bases between. This CDR3 has 17 residues. The CDR3 spells CATSRDHGLLTYNEQFF. The DNA for the CDR3 is TGTGCCACCAGCAGAGATCACGGACTCCTAACCTACAATGAGCAGTTCTTC.

The chain has TRBV2 and TRBJ1-5; D is unresolved. Germline V lookup: CDR1 SNHLY, CDR2 FYNNEI. This CDR3 region has 13 residues. V was trimmed by 8 bases and J by 2 bases, leaving 10 bases between them. The CDR3 DNA reads TGTGCCAGCGTCCCGGCGGGCAATCAGCCCCAGCATTTT. It codes for CASVPAGNQPQHF.

V is TRBV20-1 and J is TRBJ2-1, with 9 nucleotides matching TRBD2. After removal of 6 bases from V and 5 bases from J, the junction contained 11 bases not matched to a gene. Germline lookup yields CDR1 DFQATT and CDR2 SNEGSKA (reference sequence). The CDR3 is 15 amino acids. CDR3 loop: CSAPSPQRGDNEQFF. Here the CDR3 DNA reads TGCAGTGCACCCTCCCCTCAGCGGGGGGACAATGAGCAGTTCTTC.